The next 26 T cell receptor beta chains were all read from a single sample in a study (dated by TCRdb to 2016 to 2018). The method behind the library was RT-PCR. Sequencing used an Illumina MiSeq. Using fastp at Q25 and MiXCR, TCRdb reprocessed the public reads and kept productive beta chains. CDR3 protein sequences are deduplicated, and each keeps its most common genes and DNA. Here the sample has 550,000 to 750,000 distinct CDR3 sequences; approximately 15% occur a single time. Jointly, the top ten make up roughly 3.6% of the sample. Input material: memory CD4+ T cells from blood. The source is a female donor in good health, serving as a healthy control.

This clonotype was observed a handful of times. In nucleotides, the CDR3 is TGCAGTGCTAGTACGGGCAGGATAGGTGAAGATACGCAGTATTTT. It specifies CSASTGRIGEDTQYF. The gene calls are TRBV20-1 and TRBJ2-3; the D is unclear. The CDR3 runs to 15 residues. Trimming shortened V by 3 bases and J by 5 bases, and 18 bases separated the two germline ends. In germline, CDR1 is DFQATT, CDR2 SNEGSKA (reference sequence).

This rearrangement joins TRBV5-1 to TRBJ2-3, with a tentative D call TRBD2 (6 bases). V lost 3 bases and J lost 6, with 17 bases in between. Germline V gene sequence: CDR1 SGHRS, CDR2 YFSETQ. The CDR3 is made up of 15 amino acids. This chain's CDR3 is CASSSTGLPLDTQYF. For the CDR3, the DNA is TGCGCCAGCAGCTCGACGGGACTGCCCTTGGATACGCAGTATTTT.

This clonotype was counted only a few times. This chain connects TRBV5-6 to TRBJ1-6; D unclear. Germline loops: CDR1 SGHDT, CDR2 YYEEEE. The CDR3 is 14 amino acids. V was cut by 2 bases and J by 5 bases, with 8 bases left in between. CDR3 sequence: CASSLQQNNSPLHF. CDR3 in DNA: TGTGCCAGCAGCTTACAACAGAATAATTCACCCCTCCACTTT.

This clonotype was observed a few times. In DNA, the CDR3 is TGTGCCAGCAAAGACAGTCCCAGCTACGAGCAGTACTTC. Translation: CASKDSPSYEQYF. The chain couples TRBV2 to TRBJ2-7; perhaps TRBD1 as D (5 bases). The ends were cut back, 7 bases at V and 3 bases at J, with 13 bases in the middle. CDR1 is SNHLY, CDR2 FYNNEI, per germline. There are 13 residues in the CDR3.

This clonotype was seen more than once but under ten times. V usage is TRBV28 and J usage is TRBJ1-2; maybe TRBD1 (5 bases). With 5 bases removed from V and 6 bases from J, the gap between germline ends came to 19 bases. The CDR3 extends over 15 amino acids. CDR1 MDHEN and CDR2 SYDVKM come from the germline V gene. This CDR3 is CASSPPGINQDGYTF. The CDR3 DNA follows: TGTGCCAGCAGTCCCCCAGGGATCAATCAGGATGGCTACACCTTC.

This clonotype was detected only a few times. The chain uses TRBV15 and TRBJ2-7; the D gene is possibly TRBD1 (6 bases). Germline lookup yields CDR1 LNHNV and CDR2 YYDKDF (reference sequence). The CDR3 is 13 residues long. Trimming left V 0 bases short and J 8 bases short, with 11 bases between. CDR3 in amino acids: CATSRDLGQQQYF. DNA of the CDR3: TGTGCCACCAGCAGAGATCTCGGACAGCAGCAGTACTTC. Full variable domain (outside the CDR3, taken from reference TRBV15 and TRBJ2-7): DAMVIQNPRYQVTQFGKPVTLSCSQTLNHNVMYWYQQKSSQAPKLLFHYYDKDFNNEADTPDNFQSRRPNTSFCFLDIRSPGLGDTAMYLCATSRDLGQQQYFGPGTRLTVT.

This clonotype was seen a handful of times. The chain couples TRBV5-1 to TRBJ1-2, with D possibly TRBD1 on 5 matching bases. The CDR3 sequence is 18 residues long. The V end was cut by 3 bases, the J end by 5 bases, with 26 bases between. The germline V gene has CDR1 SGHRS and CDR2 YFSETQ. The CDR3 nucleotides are TGCGCCAGCAGCTCACGAGGCCTAACAGGAACTAACGTGTATGGCTACACCTTC. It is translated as CASSSRGLTGTNVYGYTF.

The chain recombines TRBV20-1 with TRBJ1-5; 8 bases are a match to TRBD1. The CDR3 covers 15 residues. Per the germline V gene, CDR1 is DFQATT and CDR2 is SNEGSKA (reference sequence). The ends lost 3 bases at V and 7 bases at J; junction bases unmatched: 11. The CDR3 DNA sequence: TGCAGTGCTAGTCTGCCCAGGGGGCTTGAGCAGCCCCAGCATTTT. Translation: CSASLPRGLEQPQHF.

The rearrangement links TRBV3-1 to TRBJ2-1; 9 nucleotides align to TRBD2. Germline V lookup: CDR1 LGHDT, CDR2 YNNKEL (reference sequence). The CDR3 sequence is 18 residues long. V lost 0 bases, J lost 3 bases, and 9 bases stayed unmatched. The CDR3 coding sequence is TGTGCCAGCAGCCAAGAAGGCTGGATAGCGGGGGTCTACAATGAGCAGTTCTTC. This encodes CASSQEGWIAGVYNEQFF.

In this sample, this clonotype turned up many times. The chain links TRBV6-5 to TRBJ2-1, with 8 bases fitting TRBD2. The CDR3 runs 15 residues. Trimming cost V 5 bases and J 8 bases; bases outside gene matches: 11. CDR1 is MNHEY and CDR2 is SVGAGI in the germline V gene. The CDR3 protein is CASSQPSGSPYEQFF. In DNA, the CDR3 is TGTGCCAGCAGTCAACCCAGCGGGAGTCCTTATGAGCAGTTCTTC.

DNA of the CDR3: TGTGCCAGCAGGACTAAGGCCTACGAGCAGTACTTC. Translating gives CASRTKAYEQYF. J is TRBJ2-7 and V is TRBV7-3; D possibly corresponds to TRBD2 (5 bases). Per the germline V gene, CDR1 is SGHTA and CDR2 is FQGTGA. The CDR3 covers 12 residues. V lost 6 bases and J lost 2, with 8 bases in between.

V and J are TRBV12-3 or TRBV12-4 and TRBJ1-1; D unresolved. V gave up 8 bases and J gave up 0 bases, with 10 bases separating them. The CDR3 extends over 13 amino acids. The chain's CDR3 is CASLTNLNTEAFF. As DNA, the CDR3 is TGTGCCAGCCTGACAAACTTGAACACTGAAGCTTTCTTT.

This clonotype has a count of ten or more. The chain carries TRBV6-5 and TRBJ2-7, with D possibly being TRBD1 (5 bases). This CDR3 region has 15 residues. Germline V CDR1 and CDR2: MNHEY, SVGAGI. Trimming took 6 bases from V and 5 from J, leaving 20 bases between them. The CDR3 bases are TGTGCCAGCAGAGCCCTTGACAGCCAGTCCCACGAGCAGTACTTC. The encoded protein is CASRALDSQSHEQYF.

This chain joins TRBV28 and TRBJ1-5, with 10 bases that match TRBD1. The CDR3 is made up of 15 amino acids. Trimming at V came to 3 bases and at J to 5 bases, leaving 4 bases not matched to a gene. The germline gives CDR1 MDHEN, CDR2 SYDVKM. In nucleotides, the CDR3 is TGTGCCAGCAGTTTTGTGACAGGGGGCTATCAGCCCCAGCATTTT. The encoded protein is CASSFVTGGYQPQHF.

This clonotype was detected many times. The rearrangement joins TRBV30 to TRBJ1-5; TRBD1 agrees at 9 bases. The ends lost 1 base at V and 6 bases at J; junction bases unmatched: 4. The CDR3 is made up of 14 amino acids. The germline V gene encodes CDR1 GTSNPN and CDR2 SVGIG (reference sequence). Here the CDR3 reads CAWSAGTGTQPQHF. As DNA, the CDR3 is TGTGCCTGGAGTGCCGGGACAGGGACTCAGCCCCAGCATTTT.

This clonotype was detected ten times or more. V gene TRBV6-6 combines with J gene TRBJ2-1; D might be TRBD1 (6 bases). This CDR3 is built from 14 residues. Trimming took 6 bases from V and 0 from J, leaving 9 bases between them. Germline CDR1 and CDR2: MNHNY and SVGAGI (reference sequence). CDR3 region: CASRLGASYNEQFF. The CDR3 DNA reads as TGTGCCAGCAGGCTGGGGGCCTCCTACAATGAGCAGTTCTTC.

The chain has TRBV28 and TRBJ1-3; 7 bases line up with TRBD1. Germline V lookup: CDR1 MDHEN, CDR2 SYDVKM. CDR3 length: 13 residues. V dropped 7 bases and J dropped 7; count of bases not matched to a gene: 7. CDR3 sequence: CASTMTGMNTIYF. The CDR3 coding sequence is TGTGCCAGCACTATGACAGGGATGAACACCATATATTTT.

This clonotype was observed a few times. The CDR3 sequence: CASSSGQGLEKLFF. In DNA form, the CDR3 reads TGCGCCAGCAGCTCGGGACAGGGTTTGGAAAAACTGTTTTTT. The chain combines TRBV5-1 with TRBJ1-4, with TRBD1 identical over 9 bases. There are 14 residues in the CDR3. Unmatched junction bases numbered 5, after V lost 3 bases and J lost 8 bases. CDR1 is SGHRS, CDR2 YFSETQ, per germline. The whole variable domain, remainder taken from reference TRBV5-1 and TRBJ1-4, is KAGVTQTPRYLIKTRGQQVTLSCSPISGHRSVSWYQQTPGQGLQFLFEYFSETQRNKGNFPGRFSGRQFSNSRSEMNVSTLELGDSALYLCASSSGQGLEKLFFGSGTQLSVL.

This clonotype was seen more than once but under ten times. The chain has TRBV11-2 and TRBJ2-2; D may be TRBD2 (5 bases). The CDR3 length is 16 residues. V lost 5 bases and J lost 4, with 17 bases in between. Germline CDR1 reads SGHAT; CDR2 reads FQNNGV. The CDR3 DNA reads TGTGCCAGCAGCGCAAGGACTCCCCCGAGCACCGGGGAGCTGTTTTTT. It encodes CASSARTPPSTGELFF.

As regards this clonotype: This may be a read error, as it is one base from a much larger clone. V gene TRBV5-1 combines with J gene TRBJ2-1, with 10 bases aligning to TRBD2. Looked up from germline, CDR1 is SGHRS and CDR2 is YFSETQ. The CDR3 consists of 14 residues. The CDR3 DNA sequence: TGCGCCCGCAGCTTCCTAGCGGGAGAGAATGAGCAGTTCTTC. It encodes CARSFLAGENEQFF. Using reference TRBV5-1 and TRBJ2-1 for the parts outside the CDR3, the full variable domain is KAGVTQTPRYLIKTRGQQVTLSCSPISGHRSVSWYQQTPGQGLQFLFEYFSETQRNKGNFPGRFSGRQFSNSRSEMNVSTLELGDSALYLCARSFLAGENEQFFGPGTRLTVL.

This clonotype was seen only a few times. The CDR3 here is CATSRDGGLEDTQYF. The CDR3 nucleotides read TGTGCCACCAGCAGAGATGGCGGTCTGGAGGATACGCAGTATTTT. This rearrangement joins TRBV15 to TRBJ2-3; the D is unclear. This CDR3 region has 15 residues. Per germline, CDR1 LNHNV and CDR2 YYDKDF (reference sequence). V was cut by 0 bases and J by 6 bases, with 13 bases left in between.

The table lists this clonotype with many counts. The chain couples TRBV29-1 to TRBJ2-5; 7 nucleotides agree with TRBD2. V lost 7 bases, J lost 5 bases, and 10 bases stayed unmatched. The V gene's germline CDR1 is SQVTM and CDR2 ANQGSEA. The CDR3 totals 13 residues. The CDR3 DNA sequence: TGCAGCGGCCGACAGCCCGGGGGGGAGACCCAGTACTTC. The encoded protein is CSGRQPGGETQYF.

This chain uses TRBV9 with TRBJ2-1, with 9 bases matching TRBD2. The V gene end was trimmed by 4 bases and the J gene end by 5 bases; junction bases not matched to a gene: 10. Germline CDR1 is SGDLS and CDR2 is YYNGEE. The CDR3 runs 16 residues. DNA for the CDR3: TGTGCCAGCAGCCCCGGTGCGGGGGGGAACCACAATGAGCAGTTCTTC. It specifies CASSPGAGGNHNEQFF. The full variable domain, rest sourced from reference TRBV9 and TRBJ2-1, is DSGVTQTPKHLITATGQRVTLRCSPRSGDLSVYWYQQSLDQGLQFLIQYYNGEERAKGNILERFSAQQFPDLHSELNLSSLELGDSALYFCASSPGAGGNHNEQFFGPGTRLTVL.

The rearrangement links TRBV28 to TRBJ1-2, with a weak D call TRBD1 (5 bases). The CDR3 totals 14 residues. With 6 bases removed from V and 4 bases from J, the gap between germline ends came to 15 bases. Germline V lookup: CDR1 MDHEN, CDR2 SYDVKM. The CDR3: CASRSGTDLYGYTF. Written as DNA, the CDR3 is TGTGCCAGCAGGTCCGGGACGGACCTCTATGGCTACACCTTC.

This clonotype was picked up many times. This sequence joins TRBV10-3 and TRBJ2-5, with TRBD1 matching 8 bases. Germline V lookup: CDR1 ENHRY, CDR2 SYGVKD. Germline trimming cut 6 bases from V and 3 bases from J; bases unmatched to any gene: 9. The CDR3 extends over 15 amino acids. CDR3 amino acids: CAISSAQGAEETQYF. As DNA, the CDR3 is TGTGCCATCAGCTCGGCTCAGGGGGCGGAAGAGACCCAGTACTTC.

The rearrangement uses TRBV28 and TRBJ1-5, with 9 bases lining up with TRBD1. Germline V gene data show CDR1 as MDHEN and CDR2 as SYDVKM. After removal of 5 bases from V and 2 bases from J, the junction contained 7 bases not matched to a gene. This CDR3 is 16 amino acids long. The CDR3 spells CASSPQQGAGNQPQHF. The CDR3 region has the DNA TGTGCCAGCAGTCCCCAACAGGGGGCAGGCAATCAGCCCCAGCATTTT.